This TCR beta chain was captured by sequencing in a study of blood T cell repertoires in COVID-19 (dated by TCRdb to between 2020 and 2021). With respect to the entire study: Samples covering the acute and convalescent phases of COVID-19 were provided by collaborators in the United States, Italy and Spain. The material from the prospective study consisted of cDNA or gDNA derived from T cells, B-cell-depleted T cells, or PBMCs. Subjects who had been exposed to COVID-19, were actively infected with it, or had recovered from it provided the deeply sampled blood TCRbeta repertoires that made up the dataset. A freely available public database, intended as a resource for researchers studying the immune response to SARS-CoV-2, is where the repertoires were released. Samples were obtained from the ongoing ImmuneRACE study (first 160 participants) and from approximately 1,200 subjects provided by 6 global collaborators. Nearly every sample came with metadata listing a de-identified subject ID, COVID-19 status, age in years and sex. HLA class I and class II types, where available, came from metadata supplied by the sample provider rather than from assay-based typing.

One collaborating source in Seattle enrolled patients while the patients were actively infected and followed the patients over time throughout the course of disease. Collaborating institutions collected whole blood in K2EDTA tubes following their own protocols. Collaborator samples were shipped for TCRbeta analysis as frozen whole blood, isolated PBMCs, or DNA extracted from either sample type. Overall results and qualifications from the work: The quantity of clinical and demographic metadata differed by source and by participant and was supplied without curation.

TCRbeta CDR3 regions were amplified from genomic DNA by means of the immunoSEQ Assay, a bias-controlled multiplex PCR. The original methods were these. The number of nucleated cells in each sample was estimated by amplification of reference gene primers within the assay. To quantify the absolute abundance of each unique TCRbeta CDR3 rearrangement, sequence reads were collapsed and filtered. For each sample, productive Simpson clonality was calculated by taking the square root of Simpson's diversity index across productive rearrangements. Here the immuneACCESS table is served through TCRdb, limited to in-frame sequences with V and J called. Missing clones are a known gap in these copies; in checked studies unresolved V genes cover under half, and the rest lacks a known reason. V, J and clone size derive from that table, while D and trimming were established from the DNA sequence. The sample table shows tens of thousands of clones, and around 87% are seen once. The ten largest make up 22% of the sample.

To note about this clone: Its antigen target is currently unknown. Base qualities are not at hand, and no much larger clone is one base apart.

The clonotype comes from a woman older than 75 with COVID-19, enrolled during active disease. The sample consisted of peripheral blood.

The CDR3 region has the sequence CASSQVWAGPNEQFF. The nucleotide sequence is TGTGCCAGCAGCCAAGTGTGGGCAGGGCCCAATGAGCAGTTCTTC. The rearranged segments are TRBV3-1 (or the pseudogene TRBV3-2) and TRBJ2-1, with TRBD1 as a weak D call on 5 bases. The CDR3 covers 15 residues, taking in both the cysteine and the phenylalanine. Here the CDR3 DNA is all that survives: 45 bases in frame from base 1. V gives up 1 base and J gives up 6 bases, and the segment between their germline ends measures 13 bases. Taken from the germline V gene (reference sequence), the CDR1 and CDR2 loops are LGHDT and YNNKEL.